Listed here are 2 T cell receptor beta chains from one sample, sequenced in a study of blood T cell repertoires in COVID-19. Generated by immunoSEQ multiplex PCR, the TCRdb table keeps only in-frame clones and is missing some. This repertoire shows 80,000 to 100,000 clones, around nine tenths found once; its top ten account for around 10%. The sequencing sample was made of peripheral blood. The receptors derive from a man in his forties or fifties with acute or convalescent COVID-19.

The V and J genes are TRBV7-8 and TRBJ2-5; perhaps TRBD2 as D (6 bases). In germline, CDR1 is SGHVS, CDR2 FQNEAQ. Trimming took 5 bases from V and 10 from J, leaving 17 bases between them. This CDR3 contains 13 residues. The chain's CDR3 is CASSGDLPNDQYF. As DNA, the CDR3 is TGTGCCAGCAGCGGGGACTTACCAAATGACCAGTACTTC.

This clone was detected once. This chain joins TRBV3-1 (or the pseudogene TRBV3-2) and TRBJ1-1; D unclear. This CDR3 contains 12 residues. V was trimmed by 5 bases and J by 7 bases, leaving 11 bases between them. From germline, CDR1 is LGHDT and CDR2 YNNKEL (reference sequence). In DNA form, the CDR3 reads TGTGCCAGCAGCGGTATGCCGGGTGAAGCTTTCTTT. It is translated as CASSGMPGEAFF.